These 27 T cell receptor beta chains share one sample of origin, sequenced in a study of shared clonotypes between healthy human individuals. Measured with immunoSEQ multiplex PCR; TCRdb has only the in-frame clones, and not every one. The sample shows 2 million to 2.5 million clones, over 85% of them seen only once. Specimen: naive CD4+ T cells from PBMCs. The subset was: CD45RA+ positively selected. The receptor source for this set is a man between 18 and 29 years old in good health. Some clones in this sample may be carry-over from other donors' samples.

V and J are TRBV2 and TRBJ2-5; 9 bases line up with TRBD2. V gave up 2 bases and J gave up 5 bases; unmatched junction bases: 3. CDR3 length: 14 amino acids. From germline, CDR1 is SNHLY and CDR2 FYNNEI. The CDR3 sequence is CASSEFSGSETQYF. DNA for the CDR3: TGTGCCAGCAGTGAATTTAGCGGGAGTGAGACCCAGTACTTC.

The rearrangement joins TRBV5-1 to TRBJ1-3; 9 bases agree with TRBD1. Germline V gives CDR1 SGHRS, CDR2 YFSETQ. V dropped 4 bases and J dropped 3; count of bases not matched to a gene: 20. CDR3 size: 20 residues. CDR3 sequence: CASSQNRDRVDPPLGNTIYF. The CDR3 nucleotides are TGCGCCAGCAGCCAAAACCGGGACAGGGTCGATCCCCCCCTTGGAAACACCATATATTTT.

The rearrangement uses TRBV5-4 and TRBJ2-7, with a possible D match to TRBD2 (7 bases). Germline values: CDR1 SGHNT, CDR2 YYREEE (reference sequence). The CDR3 is 15 amino acids. V was clipped by 3 bases and J by 6 bases, with 19 bases between them. The CDR3 DNA reads as TGTGCCAGCAGCTCCCCCCAAAGGGGAGGGGGCGAGCAGTACTTC. Translating gives CASSSPQRGGGEQYF.

V gene TRBV20-1 combines with J gene TRBJ2-1; 7 nucleotides align to TRBD2. Germline CDR1 reads DFQATT; CDR2 reads SNEGSKA (reference sequence). The CDR3 has 11 amino acids. The trim removed 7 bases at V and 8 bases at J, leaving 5 bases unmatched. CDR3 region: CSEGGRDEQFF. The CDR3 region has the DNA TGCAGTGAGGGCGGGAGAGATGAGCAGTTCTTC.

This clone was recorded once. The rearrangement joins TRBV18 to TRBJ2-3, with TRBD2 as a possible D gene (6 bases). This CDR3 region has 16 residues. Per the germline V gene, CDR1 is KGHSH and CDR2 is LQKENI. V was clipped by 4 bases and J by 0 bases, with 14 bases between them. The CDR3 reads CASSHTSGTSTDTQYF. The CDR3 region has the DNA TGTGCCAGCTCACACACATCCGGGACTAGCACAGATACGCAGTATTTT.

Comment on this clone: One junction end does not reproduce the germline sequence, and a read error may be involved. The V and J genes are TRBV7-9 and TRBJ2-5, with 9 bases identical to TRBD2. Germline V gene lookup returns CDR1 SEHNR and CDR2 FQNEAQ (reference sequence). This CDR3 spans 14 amino acids. The CDR3 DNA reads TGTGCCAGCAGCGTAGCGGGAGCTCAAGAGACCCAGTACTTC. Protein sequence: CASSVAGAQETQYF.

This rearrangement joins TRBV7-9 to TRBJ2-5; TRBD2 matches 11 bases. Germline lookup yields CDR1 SEHNR and CDR2 FQNEAQ (reference sequence). V trimming: 3 bases; J trimming: 5 bases; junction bases outside the gene matches: 5. The CDR3 has 15 residues. The CDR3 is CASSLGWTSGETQYF. The CDR3 bases are TGTGCCAGCAGCTTGGGTTGGACTAGCGGGGAGACCCAGTACTTC.

The J gene is TRBJ1-6, the V gene TRBV25-1; D may be TRBD1 (5 bases). The germline V gene has CDR1 MGHDK and CDR2 SYGVNS. CDR3 size: 16 residues. Trimming took 1 base from V and 10 from J, leaving 17 bases between them. This CDR3 is CASSELGSGMGSPLHF. CDR3 coding DNA: TGTGCCAGCAGTGAATTGGGTTCAGGGATGGGGTCACCCCTCCACTTT.

The chain has TRBV19 and TRBJ1-4; 7 nucleotides agree with TRBD1. There are 16 residues in the CDR3. The germline V gene has CDR1 LNHDA and CDR2 SQIVND (reference sequence). V shed 8 bases and J 3 bases; nucleotides not matched to a gene: 12. CDR3 in DNA: TGTGCCAGTTCGAACGCCCGGGACAGCCCTAATGAAAAACTGTTTTTT. Its translation: CASSNARDSPNEKLFF.

CDR3 bases: TGTGCCAGCAGCTTAGCGGGGACACCTCTCTCTGGAAACACCATATATTTT. Translating gives CASSLAGTPLSGNTIYF. The V and J genes are TRBV7-2 and TRBJ1-3, with D perhaps TRBD1 (6 bases). CDR3 size: 17 residues. CDR1 and CDR2 (germline): SGHTA, FQGNSA. Trimming removed 0 bases from V and 0 bases from J, with 12 bases in between.

This chain joins TRBV29-1 and TRBJ2-7, with TRBD1 identical over 8 bases. The CDR3 runs to 14 residues. The germline CDR1 and CDR2 sequences are SQVTM and ANQGSEA. Losses at the gene ends were 4 bases for V and 4 bases for J; bases not matched to a gene: 9. The CDR3, as DNA: TGCAGCGTTGGATCTTTGCAGGGGGCTTACGAGCAGTACTTC. The encoded protein is CSVGSLQGAYEQYF.

The chain employs TRBV25-1 and TRBJ2-1, with 7 bases lining up with TRBD2. The CDR3 sequence is 16 residues long. Germline V lookup: CDR1 MGHDK, CDR2 SYGVNS. The V gene end was trimmed by 1 base and the J gene end by 3 bases; junction bases not matched to a gene: 6. In DNA, the CDR3 is TGTGCCAGCAGTGAATCCTCTAGCGGCAACTACAATGAGCAGTTCTTC. As protein: CASSESSSGNYNEQFF.

Points on this clone: Other DNA variants within this sample encode the same CDR3. The chain links TRBV5-1 to TRBJ2-1; 8 bases are a match to TRBD1. CDR1 SGHRS and CDR2 YFSETQ come from the germline V gene. V lost 5 bases and J lost 0; bases outside the gene matches: 4. This CDR3 has 15 amino acids. In DNA, the CDR3 is TGCGCCAGCAGTCCGGGACAGGTCTCCTACAATGAGCAGTTCTTC. This translates into CASSPGQVSYNEQFF.

The chain is built from TRBV4-1 and TRBJ2-1; TRBD2 matches at 8 bases. CDR1 and CDR2 (germline): MGHRA, YSYEKL. V gave up 4 bases and J gave up 4 bases; unmatched junction bases: 9. This CDR3 is 16 amino acids long. In nucleotides, the CDR3 is TGCGCCAGCAGCCTTCCTCTCGGGGGGGTGTACAATGAGCAGTTCTTC. This encodes CASSLPLGGVYNEQFF.

Note on this clone: The same CDR3 can be traced to other DNA sequences in this sample. The rearrangement links TRBV6-5 to TRBJ2-5; D is unclear. CDR1 MNHEY and CDR2 SVGAGI come from the germline V gene. The V end was cut by 6 bases, the J end by 0 bases, with 5 bases between. The CDR3 extends over 12 amino acids. The CDR3 protein is CASRGDQETQYF. CDR3 DNA sequence: TGTGCCAGCAGAGGAGACCAAGAGACCCAGTACTTC.

This clone was counted a few times. This specimen includes other DNA sequences encoding the same CDR3. This chain connects TRBV9 to TRBJ1-1, with 10 bases that match TRBD1. Losses at the gene ends were 3 bases for V and 3 bases for J; bases not matched to a gene: 2. The CDR3 spans 14 residues. Germline CDR1 and CDR2: SGDLS and YYNGEE. The chain's CDR3 is CASSAGTGDTEAFF. CDR3 bases: TGTGCCAGCAGCGCCGGGACAGGGGACACTGAAGCTTTCTTT.

J is TRBJ2-1 and V is TRBV10-3; D is ambiguous. The CDR3 contains 14 residues. The V gene lost 4 bases and the J gene lost 1 base, with 8 bases spanning the gap. CDR1 and CDR2 (germline): ENHRY, SYGVKD. The CDR3 loop is CAISVPGSYNEQFF. For the CDR3, the DNA is TGTGCCATCAGTGTACCGGGTTCCTACAATGAGCAGTTCTTC.

The V gene is TRBV25-1, the J gene TRBJ2-4, with 8 bases identical to TRBD1. This CDR3 has 13 residues. V dropped 4 bases and J dropped 8; count of bases not matched to a gene: 4. The V gene's germline CDR1 is MGHDK and CDR2 SYGVNS. The CDR3 region is CASSVLQGDIQYF. For the CDR3, the DNA is TGTGCCAGCAGTGTCTTACAGGGGGACATTCAGTACTTC.

The chain recombines TRBV12-5 with TRBJ2-5; a possible D gene is TRBD1 (5 bases). V lost 0 bases and J lost 1, with 6 bases in between. Germline V lookup: CDR1 LGHNT, CDR2 FRNRAP. CDR3 size: 14 residues. For the CDR3, the DNA is TGTGCTAGTGGTTTGGTAGGGGCCCAAGAGACCCAGTACTTC. This translates into CASGLVGAQETQYF.

The CDR3 protein is CASSLMGTDTQYF. CDR3 sequence (DNA): TGTGCCAGCAGCTTAATGGGCACAGATACGCAGTATTTT. The chain is built from TRBV5-6 and TRBJ2-3, with unresolved D. The germline V gene encodes CDR1 SGHDT and CDR2 YYEEEE. V lost 2 bases and J 1 base, leaving 5 bases between the germline ends. The CDR3 covers 13 residues.

The chain has TRBV6-5 and TRBJ2-7; 9 bases line up with TRBD1. The CDR3 is made up of 14 amino acids. From germline, CDR1 is MNHEY and CDR2 SVGAGI. V lost 5 bases to trimming and J lost 7 bases; unmatched junction nucleotides: 9. The CDR3 sequence: CASSGPGQGREQYF. As DNA, the CDR3 is TGTGCCAGCAGTGGACCGGGACAGGGAAGGGAGCAGTACTTC.

The chain recombines TRBV19 with TRBJ2-5; TRBD2 matches 7 bases. V was clipped by 4 bases and J by 4 bases; unmatched bases: 6. CDR3 length: 14 residues. Germline CDR1 is LNHDA and CDR2 is SQIVND (reference sequence). The CDR3 spells CASSTGGGGETQYF. The CDR3 DNA follows: TGTGCCAGTAGTACCGGCGGGGGAGGAGAGACCCAGTACTTC. Full variable domain (outside the CDR3, taken from reference TRBV19 and TRBJ2-5): DGGITQSPKYLFRKEGQNVTLSCEQNLNHDAMYWYRQDPGQGLRLIYYSQIVNDFQKGDIAEGYSVSREKKESFPLTVTSAQKNPTAFYLCASSTGGGGETQYFGPGTRLLVL.

The sample holds one count of this clone. The chain couples TRBV5-4 to TRBJ2-1; D unclear. There are 15 residues in the CDR3. The V gene lost 3 bases and the J gene lost 0 bases, with 10 bases spanning the gap. Germline V gene sequence: CDR1 SGHNT, CDR2 YYREEE (reference sequence). This CDR3 reads CASSSTSSSYNEQFF. The DNA for the CDR3 is TGTGCCAGCAGCTCTACGTCAAGCTCCTACAATGAGCAGTTCTTC.

V and J are TRBV11-2 and TRBJ2-7, with D maybe TRBD2 (7 bases). Germline V CDR1 and CDR2: SGHAT, FQNNGV. V lost 3 bases to trimming and J lost 2 bases, with 14 bases between them. This CDR3 spans 15 amino acids. DNA of the CDR3: TGTGCCAGCAGCTTTACTACAGGGAGGGCCTACGAGCAGTACTTC. This translates into CASSFTTGRAYEQYF.

CDR3 nucleotides: TGTGCCAGTAGTAAATTTCAGGGGGATAGCAATCAGCCCCAGCATTTT. It encodes CASSKFQGDSNQPQHF. This chain connects TRBV19 to TRBJ1-5; 7 bases line up with TRBD1. The length of the CDR3 is 16 residues. From germline, CDR1 is LNHDA and CDR2 SQIVND (reference sequence). The junction had 6 bases not matched to a gene; V was cut back by 4 bases and J by 0 bases.

Remarks on this clone: This sample also contains other DNA sequences that code for the same CDR3. J is TRBJ1-1 and V is TRBV5-1; D gene ambiguous. In germline, CDR1 is SGHRS, CDR2 YFSETQ. The CDR3 spans 14 residues. Trimming cost V 0 bases and J 1 base, with 7 bases left between them. CDR3 DNA: TGCGCCAGCAGCTTGGGACACTCGAACACTGAAGCTTTCTTT. This sequence encodes CASSLGHSNTEAFF.

On this clone: Other DNA sequences in the same sample also yield this CDR3. V gene TRBV7-9 combines with J gene TRBJ1-1; tentative D call: TRBD1 (5 bases). V lost 5 bases and J 4 bases, leaving 11 bases between the germline ends. This CDR3 spans 13 amino acids. Germline V gene data show CDR1 as SEHNR and CDR2 as FQNEAQ (reference sequence). Written as DNA, the CDR3 is TGTGCCAGCAGCCCTCCGGGGGGCACTGAAGCTTTCTTT. This gives the protein CASSPPGGTEAFF.